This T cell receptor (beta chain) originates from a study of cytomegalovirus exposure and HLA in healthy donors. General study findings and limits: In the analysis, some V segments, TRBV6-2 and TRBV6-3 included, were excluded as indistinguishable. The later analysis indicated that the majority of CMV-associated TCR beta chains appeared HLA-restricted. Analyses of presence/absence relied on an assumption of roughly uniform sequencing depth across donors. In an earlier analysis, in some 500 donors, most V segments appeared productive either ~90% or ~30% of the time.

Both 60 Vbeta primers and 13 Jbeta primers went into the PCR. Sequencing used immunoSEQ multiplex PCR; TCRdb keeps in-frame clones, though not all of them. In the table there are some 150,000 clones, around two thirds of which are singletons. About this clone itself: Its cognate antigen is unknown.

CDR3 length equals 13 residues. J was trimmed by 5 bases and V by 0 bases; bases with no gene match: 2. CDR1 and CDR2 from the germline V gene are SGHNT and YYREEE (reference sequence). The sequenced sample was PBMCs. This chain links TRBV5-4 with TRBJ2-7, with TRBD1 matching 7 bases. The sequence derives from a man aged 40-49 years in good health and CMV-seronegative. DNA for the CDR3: TGTGCCAGCAGCTTGGACAGGGGCCACGAGCAGTACTTC. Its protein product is CASSLDRGHEQYF.